This TCR beta chain was retrieved from a study of blood T cell repertoires in COVID-19. On the study more broadly: The analysed material was cDNA or gDNA that came from T cells, B-cell-depleted T cells, or PBMCs.

Trimming pared 3 bases from V and 1 base from J, leaving 19 bases between. The CDR3 is made up of 16 amino acids. CDR1 and CDR2 from the germline V gene are GTSNPN and SVGIG (reference sequence). The table came from immunoSEQ multiplex PCR; TCRdb's copy has only in-frame clones and leaves some out. This sample has about 200,000 clones, with 70% to 90% found just once. This clone was detected a few times. The clonotype comes from an elderly woman with acute or convalescent COVID-19. Sample: peripheral blood. The rearrangement links TRBV30 to TRBJ2-7; possibly TRBD2 for D (5 bases). CDR3 amino acids: CAWSARLYPGSYEQYF. CDR3 DNA: TGTGCCTGGAGCGCCCGCCTCTACCCGGGATCCTACGAGCAGTACTTC.